Listed below are T cell receptor beta chains from one sample, sequenced in a study of T cell repertoires in cytomegalovirus infection. In TCRdb, the reads were re-called with MiXCR into one record per CDR3 protein. The sample includes around 900,000 distinct CDR3 sequences, roughly 30% of them seen just once. No antigen has been assigned to these receptors. Sequencing was performed on cultured CD8+ T cells from PBMCs, taken from culture after CMV antigen stimulation. These receptors came from a human donor in good health (CMV status not recorded). Some clones in this sample may be carry-over from other donors' samples. Each CDR3 is given with its conserved first and last residue. The order of the fields is D gene, clone size, J gene, V gene, CDR3 DNA, CDR3 protein. D genes are given only for firm matches. The listing skips clone size in some rows; elsewhere it reads once, few, many or a size class.

d_gene: -; abundance: -; j_gene: TRBJ2-1; v_gene: TRBV6-1; CDR3nt: TGTGCCAGCAGTGAAGATTTATACTCTTACAATGAGCAGTTCTTC; CDR3aa: CASSEDLYSYNEQFF
d_gene: -; abundance: few; j_gene: TRBJ1-5; v_gene: TRBV7-8; CDR3nt: TGTGCCAGCAGCTCGTACAGGGCTGAAAATCAGCCCCAGCATTTT; CDR3aa: CASSSYRAENQPQHF
d_gene: TRBD1; abundance: -; j_gene: TRBJ2-7; v_gene: TRBV10-3; CDR3nt: TGTGCCATCAGTGGGAAGGACAGGGGAGAGAGGGCCTACGAGCAGTACTTC; CDR3aa: CAISGKDRGERAYEQYF
d_gene: -; abundance: -; j_gene: TRBJ1-1; v_gene: TRBV7-9; CDR3nt: TGTGCCACCGTGGAGGGCAAAGCTTTCTTT; CDR3aa: CATVEGKAFF
d_gene: -; abundance: -; j_gene: TRBJ1-5; v_gene: TRBV4-3; CDR3nt: TGCGCCAGCAGCCAAGAGGACCATAGCAATCAGCCCCAGCATTTT; CDR3aa: CASSQEDHSNQPQHF
d_gene: TRBD2; abundance: -; j_gene: TRBJ2-1; v_gene: TRBV9; CDR3nt: TGTGCCAGCAGCGTAGAGGGTAGCGGGGGGCCTTACAATGAGCAGTTCTTC; CDR3aa: CASSVEGSGGPYNEQFF
d_gene: -; abundance: -; j_gene: TRBJ2-7; v_gene: TRBV3-1; CDR3nt: TGTGCCAGCAGCCACTTCAAGGTAGGGTCTCTCTACGAGCAGTACTTC; CDR3aa: CASSHFKVGSLYEQYF
d_gene: -; abundance: -; j_gene: TRBJ1-2; v_gene: TRBV7-8; CDR3nt: TGTGCCAGCAGCGAGGACGGCTACACCTTC; CDR3aa: CASSEDGYTF
d_gene: -; abundance: many; j_gene: TRBJ1-4; v_gene: TRBV7-9; CDR3nt: TGTGCCAGCTGCACAGGGAGGAGTGAGTTCACTAATGAAAAACTGTTTTTT; CDR3aa: CASCTGRSEFTNEKLFF
d_gene: -; abundance: few; j_gene: TRBJ2-1; v_gene: TRBV29-1; CDR3nt: TGCAGCGTTCGGACCTCACGAAATGAGCAGTTCTTC; CDR3aa: CSVRTSRNEQFF
d_gene: -; abundance: many; j_gene: TRBJ2-3; v_gene: TRBV6-1; CDR3nt: TGTGCCAGCAGTGAACCCCAGCTCACAGATACGCAGTATTTT; CDR3aa: CASSEPQLTDTQYF
d_gene: TRBD2; abundance: -; j_gene: TRBJ2-5; v_gene: TRBV11-2; CDR3nt: TGTGCCAGCAGCTTAAGGGCTGGCGGGGGAAACCAAGAGACCCAGTACTTC; CDR3aa: CASSLRAGGGNQETQYF
d_gene: -; abundance: -; j_gene: TRBJ2-3; v_gene: TRBV4-1; CDR3nt: TGCGCCAGCAGCCAAGATTCGGGGGACCCCACAGATACGCAGTATTTT; CDR3aa: CASSQDSGDPTDTQYF
d_gene: -; abundance: -; j_gene: TRBJ2-3; v_gene: TRBV12-3/TRBV12-4; CDR3nt: TGTGCCAGCAGTCTACAGGTAGATACGCAGTATTTT; CDR3aa: CASSLQVDTQYF
d_gene: -; abundance: many; j_gene: TRBJ2-1; v_gene: TRBV7-2; CDR3nt: TGTGCCAGCAGCTCCTACTCCAACCCCTACAATGAGCAGTTCTTC; CDR3aa: CASSSYSNPYNEQFF
d_gene: -; abundance: -; j_gene: TRBJ2-6; v_gene: TRBV5-1; CDR3nt: TGCGCCAACAGCTTGGTGGATAGGCCCTCTGGGGCCAACGTCCTGACTTTC; CDR3aa: CANSLVDRPSGANVLTF
d_gene: -; abundance: -; j_gene: TRBJ1-2; v_gene: TRBV10-3; CDR3nt: TGTGCCATCAGAGGGACCTATGGCTACACCTTC; CDR3aa: CAIRGTYGYTF
d_gene: -; abundance: -; j_gene: TRBJ1-5; v_gene: TRBV27; CDR3nt: TGTGCCAGCGGTAAGTTCGGCAGCAATCAGCCCCAGCATTTT; CDR3aa: CASGKFGSNQPQHF
d_gene: TRBD1; abundance: -; j_gene: TRBJ1-2; v_gene: TRBV5-6; CDR3nt: TGTGCCAGCAGCTTGAGGGACAGGGGCTTCTATGGCTACACCTTC; CDR3aa: CASSLRDRGFYGYTF
d_gene: TRBD2; abundance: -; j_gene: TRBJ2-5; v_gene: TRBV11-2; CDR3nt: TGTGCCAGCAGCCCCTACCGAGCGGGGGCCGGAGAGACCCAGTACTTC; CDR3aa: CASSPYRAGAGETQYF
d_gene: -; abundance: -; j_gene: TRBJ1-5; v_gene: TRBV4-1; CDR3nt: TGCGCCAGCAGCCAAGACTGGACGGTGTATAGCAATCAGCCCCAGCATTTT; CDR3aa: CASSQDWTVYSNQPQHF
d_gene: -; abundance: few; j_gene: TRBJ2-1; v_gene: TRBV25-1; CDR3nt: TGTGCCAGCAGTGAATATTTCGCGGGCGCGAACTCCTACAATGAGCAGTTCTTC; CDR3aa: CASSEYFAGANSYNEQFF
d_gene: TRBD2; abundance: -; j_gene: TRBJ2-1; v_gene: TRBV4-1; CDR3nt: TGCGCCAGCAGCCAGACTAGCGGGGATAGCTCCTACAATGAGCAGTTCTTC; CDR3aa: CASSQTSGDSSYNEQFF
d_gene: TRBD2; abundance: few; j_gene: TRBJ2-1; v_gene: TRBV28; CDR3nt: TGTGCCAGCAGTGATACTAGCGGGGGTTACAATGAGCAGTTCTTC; CDR3aa: CASSDTSGGYNEQFF
d_gene: TRBD1; abundance: many; j_gene: TRBJ2-5; v_gene: TRBV7-8; CDR3nt: TGTGCCAGCAGCTTAGCGGTTCAGGGGGCATATGATGAGACCCAGTACTTC; CDR3aa: CASSLAVQGAYDETQYF
d_gene: -; abundance: few; j_gene: TRBJ1-2; v_gene: TRBV7-9; CDR3nt: TGTGCCAGCACGGGGGGGGACTATGGCTACACCTTC; CDR3aa: CASTGGDYGYTF
d_gene: TRBD1; abundance: many; j_gene: TRBJ2-3; v_gene: TRBV19; CDR3nt: TGTGCCAGTAGAAAACAGGGGGCAATTGATGTTACGCAGTATTTT; CDR3aa: CASRKQGAIDVTQYF
d_gene: TRBD2; abundance: -; j_gene: TRBJ2-5; v_gene: TRBV7-6; CDR3nt: TGTGCCAGCCCCCCCCGGACTAGCGGGGACCAAGAGACCCAGTACTTC; CDR3aa: CASPPRTSGDQETQYF
d_gene: -; abundance: -; j_gene: TRBJ1-1; v_gene: TRBV19; CDR3nt: TGTGCCAGTAGTAAGCCGGAGACTGAAGCTTTCTTT; CDR3aa: CASSKPETEAFF
d_gene: TRBD2; abundance: many; j_gene: TRBJ2-7; v_gene: TRBV7-6; CDR3nt: TGTGCCAGCAGCCCTAGCGGGGGTTACGAGCAGTACTTC; CDR3aa: CASSPSGGYEQYF
d_gene: TRBD2; abundance: many; j_gene: TRBJ2-1; v_gene: TRBV7-8; CDR3nt: TGTGCCAGCAGCTGGTCCGATAGCGGGGGGCCCGCGGATGAGCAGTTCTTC; CDR3aa: CASSWSDSGGPADEQFF
d_gene: -; abundance: many; j_gene: TRBJ2-3; v_gene: TRBV7-2; CDR3nt: TGTGCCAGCAGCTCCCCCCGGAGGGCAGATACGCAGTATTTT; CDR3aa: CASSSPRRADTQYF
d_gene: TRBD2; abundance: few; j_gene: TRBJ2-1; v_gene: TRBV7-9; CDR3nt: TGTGCCAGCAGCTCGAAAGCGGGGGACCACAATGAGCAGTTCTTC; CDR3aa: CASSSKAGDHNEQFF
d_gene: -; abundance: once; j_gene: TRBJ2-2; v_gene: TRBV27; CDR3nt: TGTGCCAGCAGTTGGGGTGCAACCGAGGGAAACACCGGGGAGCTGTTTTTT; CDR3aa: CASSWGATEGNTGELFF
d_gene: TRBD1; abundance: -; j_gene: TRBJ2-1; v_gene: TRBV6-8; CDR3nt: TGTGTCAGCAGTTCGGGACAGGGTGACTACAATGAGCAGTTCTTC; CDR3aa: CVSSSGQGDYNEQFF
d_gene: -; abundance: -; j_gene: TRBJ1-1; v_gene: TRBV7-9; CDR3nt: TGTGCCAGCAGCCCCGGACTTTCCCTCGTGAACACTGAAGCTTTCTTT; CDR3aa: CASSPGLSLVNTEAFF
d_gene: -; abundance: -; j_gene: TRBJ1-1; v_gene: TRBV4-1; CDR3nt: TGCGCCAGCAGCCAGTCAGAGTCTAGCGGTGGTGAAGCTTTCTTT; CDR3aa: CASSQSESSGGEAFF
d_gene: -; abundance: -; j_gene: TRBJ1-2; v_gene: TRBV6-2/TRBV6-3; CDR3nt: TGTGCCAGCAGTTACCACCTCCTGGGACACTTAGGGGCCACTTTCATCTATGGCTACACCTTC; CDR3aa: CASSYHLLGHLGATFIYGYTF
d_gene: TRBD1; abundance: -; j_gene: TRBJ2-2; v_gene: TRBV11-2; CDR3nt: TGTGCCAGCAGCTTAGTTAGCCTCCCGACAGGGTCGGACGGGGAGCTGTTTTTT; CDR3aa: CASSLVSLPTGSDGELFF
d_gene: TRBD2; abundance: -; j_gene: TRBJ2-3; v_gene: TRBV28; CDR3nt: TGTGCCAGCAGTTTCCAGCGGGGGGGCTGGGACACAGATACGCAGTATTTT; CDR3aa: CASSFQRGGWDTDTQYF
d_gene: -; abundance: -; j_gene: TRBJ1-2; v_gene: TRBV29-1; CDR3nt: TGCAGCGCTATTCCCCCTTCCCAACAAGGAGCTAACTATGGCTACACCTTC; CDR3aa: CSAIPPSQQGANYGYTF
d_gene: -; abundance: -; j_gene: TRBJ2-1; v_gene: TRBV9; CDR3nt: TGTGCCAGCAGCTCTCCGGGCCCGCAGGGGCAGTTCTTC; CDR3aa: CASSSPGPQGQFF
d_gene: TRBD1; abundance: -; j_gene: TRBJ2-1; v_gene: TRBV4-1; CDR3nt: TGTGCCAGCAGCCAAGGCCCGACAGGGGGCGAGGATGAGCAGTTCTTC; CDR3aa: CASSQGPTGGEDEQFF
d_gene: -; abundance: -; j_gene: TRBJ1-1; v_gene: TRBV6-6; CDR3nt: TGTGCCAGCAACCACTGGTTGGCAGGGGAAGCGAACACTGAAGCTTTCTTT; CDR3aa: CASNHWLAGEANTEAFF
d_gene: -; abundance: few; j_gene: TRBJ1-6; v_gene: TRBV4-2; CDR3nt: TGTGCCAGCAGCCAAGGGGGTTTGGCCCTCCACTTT; CDR3aa: CASSQGGLALHF
d_gene: TRBD2; abundance: once; j_gene: TRBJ2-2; v_gene: TRBV6-2/TRBV6-3; CDR3nt: TGTGCCAGCAGTTACGGGGACGGGGGGGCCGTCGGCGGGGAGCTGTTTTTT; CDR3aa: CASSYGDGGAVGGELFF
d_gene: TRBD1; abundance: -; j_gene: TRBJ1-1; v_gene: TRBV6-1; CDR3nt: TGTGCCAGCAGTCCCGGGACAGGGCCGGGCACTGAAGCTTTCTTT; CDR3aa: CASSPGTGPGTEAFF
d_gene: -; abundance: few; j_gene: TRBJ1-2; v_gene: TRBV2; CDR3nt: TGTGCCAGCACCGCCTGGGACGGAGACTATGGCTACACCTTC; CDR3aa: CASTAWDGDYGYTF